This paragraph covers one T cell receptor (beta chain) sequence. Produced via immunoSEQ multiplex PCR; TCRdb's table is partial and in-frame only. The table lists roughly 49,000 clones, around 95% of them singletons. Germline V gives CDR1 SNHLY, CDR2 FYNNEI. V gave up 0 bases and J gave up 6 bases; unmatched junction bases: 13. The CDR3 contains 19 residues. This sample stems from a study of T cell changes during pregnancy in multiple sclerosis. The sample was CD8+ T cells from peripheral blood mononuclear cells, taken after pregnancy. The rearrangement joins TRBV2 to TRBJ2-3, with 12 positions matching TRBD2. This clonotype was sampled from a female donor with multiple sclerosis, enrolled in a pregnancy study. CDR3 sequence: CASSEALTSGGPAADTQYF. CDR3 coding DNA: TGTGCCAGCAGTGAAGCGCTCACTAGCGGGGGGCCCGCGGCGGATACGCAGTATTTT.